Below, one TCR beta chain is given with its context. Its antigen remains unidentified. The data were taken from a study of CD8 T cells in ankylosing spondylitis. CDR3 length equals 13 residues. The germline V gene has CDR1 SQVTM and CDR2 ANQGSEA. The J segment lost 5 bases and the V segment lost 6 bases, leaving 8 bases of the junction unmatched. Whole-study results and caveats: Ankylosing spondylitis blood seemed to carry a telltale TCR beta motif made of several highly homologous variants.

Preparation of TCR beta libraries was done by quantitative 5'-RACE with molecular barcodes. TCRdb itself ran the 5' RACE reads through MiXCR, one entry per CDR3 protein. The sample contains about 180,000 distinct CDR3 sequences, approximately 9% of which appear only once. The chain combines TRBV29-1 with TRBJ2-5, with 8 bases matching TRBD1. The sequenced material came from blood, either unsorted or a sorted T cell fraction (not recorded which). This receptor was identified in a female donor with ankylosing spondylitis or in good health (not recorded which). Here the CDR3 reads CSVPQGASETQYF. Here the CDR3 DNA reads TGCAGCGTCCCGCAGGGGGCGTCGGAGACCCAGTACTTC.